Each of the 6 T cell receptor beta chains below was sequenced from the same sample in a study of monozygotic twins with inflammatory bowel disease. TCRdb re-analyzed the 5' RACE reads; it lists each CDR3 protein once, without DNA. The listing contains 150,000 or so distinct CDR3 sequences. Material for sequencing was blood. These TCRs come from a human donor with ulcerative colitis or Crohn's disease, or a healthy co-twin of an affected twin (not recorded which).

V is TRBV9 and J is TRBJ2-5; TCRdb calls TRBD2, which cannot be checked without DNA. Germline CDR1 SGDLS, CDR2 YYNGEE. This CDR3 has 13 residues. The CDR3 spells CASSAGLEKTQYF.

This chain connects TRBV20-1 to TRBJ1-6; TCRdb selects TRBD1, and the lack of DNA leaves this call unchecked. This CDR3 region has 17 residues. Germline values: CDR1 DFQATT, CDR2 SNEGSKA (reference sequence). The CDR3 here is CSAESGTGADYNSPLHF.

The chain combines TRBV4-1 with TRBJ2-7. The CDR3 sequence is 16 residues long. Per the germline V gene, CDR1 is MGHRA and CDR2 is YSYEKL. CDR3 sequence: CASSQVRLVSSYEQYF.

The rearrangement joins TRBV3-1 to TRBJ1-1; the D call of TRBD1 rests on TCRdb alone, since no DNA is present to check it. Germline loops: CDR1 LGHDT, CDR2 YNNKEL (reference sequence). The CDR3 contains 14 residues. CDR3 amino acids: CASSQGGLRTEAFF.

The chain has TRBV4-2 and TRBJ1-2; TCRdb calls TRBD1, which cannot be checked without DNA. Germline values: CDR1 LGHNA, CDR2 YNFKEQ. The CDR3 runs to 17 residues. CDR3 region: CASSQAGQALVLYGYTF.

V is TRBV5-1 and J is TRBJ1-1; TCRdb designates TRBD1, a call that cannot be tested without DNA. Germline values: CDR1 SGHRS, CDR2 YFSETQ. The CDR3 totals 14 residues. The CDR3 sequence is CASSSQGANTEAFF.